The 30 T cell receptor beta chains below come from one sample, sequenced in a study of TIL therapy for anti-PD-1-resistant metastatic lung cancer. This was the immunoSEQ v3 assay. Using immunoSEQ multiplex PCR, the repertoire was profiled, and TCRdb retains in-frame clones only, with some absent. Altogether over 20,000 clones are present, about 79% being singletons, with the ten largest covering almost 7.5%. Noted time point: pre-treatment sample, taken before nivolumab and TIL therapy. The sample was blood, taken at baseline. The receptors here all came from a person between 30 and 80 years old with non-small cell lung cancer.

This clone was detected only a few times. The chain joins TRBV2 to TRBJ1-5; no definite D call. V shed 1 base and J shed 7 bases, with 17 bases lying between them. This CDR3 has 16 amino acids. Per the germline V gene, CDR1 is SNHLY and CDR2 is FYNNEI. For the CDR3, the DNA is TGTGCCAGCAGTGAAGTTAATTCGCTGGGGTGGCAGCCCCAGCATTTT. This sequence encodes CASSEVNSLGWQPQHF.

The chain links TRBV9 to TRBJ2-7; D remains unclear. CDR3 size: 13 residues. Between the trimmed V and J ends, which lost 3 bases and 2 bases, there was a span of 9 bases. Germline-derived CDR1 and CDR2 are SGDLS and YYNGEE. The CDR3 reads CASSESLTYEQYF. In DNA, the CDR3 is TGTGCCAGCAGCGAGTCGCTGACCTACGAGCAGTACTTC.

This chain links TRBV6-5 with TRBJ1-1; no definite D call. This CDR3 is 13 amino acids long. The germline CDR1 and CDR2 sequences are MNHEY and SVGAGI. V shed 6 bases and J shed 1 base, with 9 bases lying between them. The CDR3 DNA is TGTGCCAGCAGGCGACAAAGGAACACTGAAGCTTTCTTT. It translates to CASRRQRNTEAFF.

The chain recombines TRBV7-6 with TRBJ2-5, with 12 positions matching TRBD2. CDR3 length: 16 residues. V shed 1 base and J 5 bases; nucleotides not matched to a gene: 5. Germline CDR1 reads SGHVS; CDR2 reads FNYEAQ. The CDR3 reads CASSLGLAGAGETQYF. CDR3 coding DNA: TGTGCCAGCAGCTTAGGACTAGCGGGAGCGGGGGAGACCCAGTACTTC.

This sequence joins TRBV9 and TRBJ2-1; TRBD1 is a possible D gene (5 bases). There are 15 residues in the CDR3. Germline values: CDR1 SGDLS, CDR2 YYNGEE. Trimming took 4 bases from V and 2 from J, leaving 13 bases between them. The CDR3, as DNA: TGTGCCAGCAGCCTCCAGGGTGCCCCCTACAATGAGCAGTTCTTC. Translating gives CASSLQGAPYNEQFF.

The CDR3 reads CASSDSSANTGELFF. CDR3 DNA sequence: TGTGCCAGCAGTGACTCTAGCGCGAACACCGGGGAGCTGTTTTTT. This chain links TRBV6-4 with TRBJ2-2; TRBD2 might be the D (5 bases). Looked up from germline, CDR1 is MRHNA and CDR2 is SNTAGT. This CDR3 region has 15 residues. V was trimmed by 0 bases and J by 0 bases, leaving 5 bases between them.

This clone showed up just a few times. This chain links TRBV7-3 with TRBJ2-3; TRBD2 aligns across 7 bases. Trimming removed 5 bases from V and 4 bases from J; junction bases left unmatched: 12. Germline CDR1 is SGHTA and CDR2 is FQGTGA. The CDR3 is 16 residues long. The CDR3 nucleotides read TGTGCCAGCAGCCTCCAAGGGACTACAAGGGCAGATACGCAGTATTTT. Its protein is CASSLQGTTRADTQYF.

This clone was seen once. The chain recombines TRBV6-4 with TRBJ2-2, with D perhaps matching TRBD1 (6 bases). This CDR3 region has 13 residues. Trimming shortened V by 4 bases and J by 3 bases, and 6 bases separated the two germline ends. Germline assignment: CDR1 MRHNA and CDR2 SNTAGT. CDR3 DNA: TGTGCCAGCAGTGCAGGGGACACCGGGGAGCTGTTTTTT. Amino acid sequence: CASSAGDTGELFF.

This clone was seen just once. The chain combines TRBV28 with TRBJ2-7; 8 nucleotides agree with TRBD2. The CDR3 length is 16 residues. CDR1 is MDHEN and CDR2 is SYDVKM in the germline V gene. Losses at the gene ends were 4 bases for V and 4 bases for J; bases not matched to a gene: 12. CDR3 nucleotide sequence: TGTGCCAGCAGTTCCCCTCCGGGGGGGCCTGGGTACGAGCAGTACTTC. Protein sequence: CASSSPPGGPGYEQYF.

The chain carries TRBV5-4 and TRBJ2-3; possibly TRBD2 for D (5 bases). Trimming took 4 bases from V and 4 from J, leaving 10 bases between them. Germline lookup yields CDR1 SGHNT and CDR2 YYREEE (reference sequence). The length of the CDR3 is 13 residues. The CDR3 DNA sequence: TGTGCCAGCAGCCCTCTAGCCGCAGATACGCAGTATTTT. It specifies CASSPLAADTQYF.

In its sample, this clone ranks as large (0.1 to 1%). The genes are TRBV28 and TRBJ1-4; possible D gene TRBD1, 5 bases. CDR1 and CDR2 from the germline V gene are MDHEN and SYDVKM. V was trimmed by 6 bases and J by 7 bases, leaving 15 bases between them. The CDR3 contains 14 residues. The CDR3 DNA reads TGTGCCAGCAGCACGATGGGGGAGGGTGAAAAACTGTTTTTT. It is translated as CASSTMGEGEKLFF.

The chain has TRBV6-1 and TRBJ2-1, with D uncertain. Germline assignment: CDR1 MNHNS and CDR2 SASEGT. Trimming took off 2 bases at V and 9 bases at J, with 11 bases between the two ends. CDR3 length equals 13 residues. CDR3 DNA sequence: TGTGCCAGCAGTGAACGGTTTTTTGGTGAGCAGTTCTTC. Its protein is CASSERFFGEQFF.

V and J are TRBV7-2 and TRBJ2-1, with TRBD2 matching 10 bases. Germline-derived CDR1 and CDR2 are SGHTA and FQGNSA. V dropped 1 base and J dropped 4; count of bases not matched to a gene: 1. The CDR3 extends over 15 amino acids. The CDR3 nucleotides read TGTGCCAGCAGCTTAGAACTAGCGGGGTACAATGAGCAGTTCTTC. This sequence encodes CASSLELAGYNEQFF.

CDR3 in DNA: TGTGCCAGCAGCTTAGTTCCCGTACCAGGGGGAGGGGAGACCCAGTACTTC. It encodes CASSLVPVPGGGETQYF. This chain connects TRBV7-2 to TRBJ2-5; D assignment may be TRBD1 or TRBD2 (7 bases each). The CDR3 has 17 amino acids. V was shortened by 1 base and J by 5 bases, with 20 bases between the two germline ends. CDR1 SGHTA and CDR2 FQGNSA come from the germline V gene.

This chain connects TRBV13 to TRBJ1-5; D is ambiguous. The CDR3 extends over 11 amino acids. Trimming removed 3 bases at V and 4 bases at J, with 1 base between. Germline assignment: CDR1 PRHDT and CDR2 FYEKMQ (reference sequence). The CDR3 coding sequence is TGTGCCAGCAGCTTGAATCAGCCCCAGCATTTT. Its translation: CASSLNQPQHF.

This chain links TRBV19 with TRBJ1-6; D is unclear. Germline assignment: CDR1 LNHDA and CDR2 SQIVND (reference sequence). The CDR3 is 14 residues long. Trimming cost V 4 bases and J 7 bases, with 11 bases left between them. This CDR3 is CASSTKTNNSPLHF. CDR3 nucleotides: TGTGCCAGTAGTACGAAAACAAACAATTCACCCCTCCACTTT.

The genes are TRBV5-6 and TRBJ1-2; D is undetermined. This CDR3 is built from 14 residues. V was cut by 7 bases and J by 4 bases, with 17 bases left in between. CDR1 and CDR2 from the germline V gene are SGHDT and YYEEEE. CDR3 bases: TGTGCCAGCCCTCTGGGGTTTCTAGGCTATGGCTACACCTTC. This gives the protein CASPLGFLGYGYTF.

The CDR3 nucleotides read TGTGCCAGCAGTCCTACGTCGGGAAGCACTGAAGCTTTCTTT. Translated: CASSPTSGSTEAFF. This sequence joins TRBV7-2 and TRBJ1-1; the D is unclear. Looked up from germline, CDR1 is SGHTA and CDR2 is FQGNSA. Trimming stripped 6 bases from V and 4 bases from J, with 15 bases between. CDR3 size: 14 residues.

The chain combines TRBV5-5 with TRBJ1-1; no definite D call. Germline CDR1 and CDR2: SGHKS and YYEKEE (reference sequence). This CDR3 contains 14 residues. The V end lost 2 bases, the J end lost 4 bases, and 12 bases lay between the germline ends. CDR3 protein: CASSLDGSVTEAFF. For the CDR3, the DNA is TGTGCCAGCAGCTTAGACGGGTCGGTCACTGAAGCTTTCTTT.

The chain recombines TRBV6-5 with TRBJ2-3; 7 nucleotides match TRBD1. V was clipped by 10 bases and J by 6 bases; unmatched bases: 1. The CDR3 is 10 residues long. Germline V gene lookup returns CDR1 MNHEY and CDR2 SVGAGI. In DNA form, the CDR3 reads TGTGCCACCAGGGGGGATACGCAGTATTTT. This gives the protein CATRGDTQYF.

The chain carries TRBV6-4 and TRBJ2-1; 9 bases agree with TRBD1. This CDR3 is built from 15 residues. The V and J ends lost 6 bases and 9 bases, in that order; junction bases with no gene match: 12. Germline V gene data show CDR1 as MRHNA and CDR2 as SNTAGT. The CDR3 DNA is TGTGCCAGCAGCAAAGACAGGGGGGATACGGGTGAGCAGTTCTTC. This gives the protein CASSKDRGDTGEQFF.

This clone occurred once. This chain links TRBV27 with TRBJ2-7; D perhaps matches TRBD2 (6 bases). Germline CDR1 MNHEY, CDR2 SMNVEV (reference sequence). V was shortened by 5 bases and J by 3 bases, with 8 bases between the two germline ends. CDR3 length equals 12 residues. Here the CDR3 DNA reads TGTGCCAGCAGTACCGGGGGCTACGAGCAGTACTTC. Translating gives CASSTGGYEQYF.

This clone came up a few times. The chain carries TRBV11-2 and TRBJ2-1; D gene ambiguous. Trimming removed 5 bases at V and 2 bases at J, with 22 bases between. Germline V lookup: CDR1 SGHAT, CDR2 FQNNGV. CDR3 length equals 18 residues. The CDR3 region is CASSARTAVDPAYNEQFF. The CDR3 bases are TGTGCCAGCAGCGCCCGGACGGCAGTCGATCCTGCCTACAATGAGCAGTTCTTC. The full variable domain, its missing parts supplied by reference TRBV11-2 and TRBJ2-1, is EAGVAQSPRYKIIEKRQSVAFWCNPISGHATLYWYQQILGQGPKLLIQFQNNGVVDDSQLPKDRFSAERLKGVDSTLKIQPAKLEDSAVYLCASSARTAVDPAYNEQFFGPGTRLTVL.

The chain joins TRBV9 to TRBJ1-1; D not resolved. Germline CDR1 is SGDLS and CDR2 is YYNGEE. The CDR3 has 15 residues. V lost 3 bases and J lost 0, with 12 bases in between. CDR3: CASSARHSMNTEAFF. As DNA, the CDR3 is TGTGCCAGCAGCGCAAGACACAGTATGAACACTGAAGCTTTCTTT.

The rearrangement uses TRBV27 and TRBJ1-5; 10 bases align to TRBD1. CDR3 length: 15 amino acids. V shed 5 bases, J shed 2 bases, and the junction held 3 bases outside the gene matches. Germline CDR1 MNHEY, CDR2 SMNVEV (reference sequence). The CDR3 reads CASSTGTGGNQPQHF. In DNA, the CDR3 is TGTGCCAGCAGTACCGGGACAGGGGGCAATCAGCCCCAGCATTTT.

The chain couples TRBV29-1 to TRBJ1-2; TRBD1 aligns across 9 bases. The V and J ends lost 7 bases and 3 bases, in that order; junction bases with no gene match: 12. Germline V CDR1 and CDR2: SQVTM, ANQGSEA. The CDR3 has 15 residues. The CDR3 DNA sequence: TGCAGCGCCGTCCCGGGACAGGGCCGAGACTATGGCTACACCTTC. Its protein is CSAVPGQGRDYGYTF.

The rearrangement joins TRBV21-1 to TRBJ2-4; TRBD2 is the table's D call, not checked against the DNA. TRBV21-1 is flagged as a pseudogene. CDR3 length: 12 residues. CDR3 nucleotides: TGTGCCAGCAGCAAGCCGGGGAACATTCAGTACTTC. It codes for CASSKPGNIQYF.

The chain recombines TRBV6-6 with TRBJ1-2, with 9 nucleotides matching TRBD1. The germline V gene encodes CDR1 MNHNY and CDR2 SVGAGI (reference sequence). The CDR3 is 14 residues long. The V segment lost 5 bases and the J segment 7 bases; nucleotides outside the gene matches: 8. The CDR3 loop reads CASSQIQGARGYTF. For the CDR3, the DNA is TGTGCCAGCAGTCAGATACAGGGGGCGCGTGGCTACACCTTC.

This sequence joins TRBV19 and TRBJ1-2, with D hard to call. The CDR3 is made up of 14 amino acids. The V end lost 6 bases, the J end lost 0 bases, and 11 bases lay between the germline ends. Germline CDR1 and CDR2: LNHDA and SQIVND (reference sequence). The CDR3 here is CASRLTLANYGYTF. The CDR3 DNA follows: TGTGCCAGTAGACTGACCCTAGCTAACTATGGCTACACCTTC.

The V and J genes are TRBV19 and TRBJ2-2; 9 positions match TRBD1. This CDR3 contains 21 residues. After removal of 0 bases from V and 3 bases from J, the junction contained 17 bases not matched to a gene. Germline assignment: CDR1 LNHDA and CDR2 SQIVND (reference sequence). DNA of the CDR3: TGTGCCAGTAGTATAGATGCTGGTCGGAGGATGGGACAGGGTGACACCGGGGAGCTGTTTTTT. The encoded protein is CASSIDAGRRMGQGDTGELFF.